The T cell receptor beta chain described here comes from a study of blood T cells in healthy people across ages. General study results and limits: One million T cells yielded diversity estimates that were considered underestimates. In older individuals, TCR beta diversity per million T cells was lower, falling roughly linearly with age.

Concerning this clonotype itself: Its antigen is still unknown.

Caucasian, healthy and from Russia, the donors were aged between about 6 and 100. CDR1 is MDHEN, CDR2 SYDVKM, per germline. The CDR3 contains 14 residues. Primed by a sample-barcoded 5' primer and a J-beta primer mix, a second PCR proceeded for about 6 to 11 cycles. Template switching added a 12-random-nucleotide identifier to every cDNA molecule. TCRdb analysed the 5' RACE reads with MiXCR anew, one entry per CDR3 protein. The sample has about 1.4 million distinct CDR3 sequences; roughly 64% are singletons. The sequence derives from a man in his late teens or twenties in good health. Material for sequencing was blood. V usage is TRBV28 and J usage is TRBJ2-5; 8 nucleotides align to TRBD2. The J call may be incorrect, as the DNA end agrees better with TRBJ2-7. The CDR3 DNA follows: TGTGCCAGCAAGATATCGAGCGGGAGTAACGAGCAGTACTTC. Its translation is CASKISSGSNEQYF.